This passage covers 2 T cell receptor beta chains from one sample sequenced in a study of blood T cells in healthy people across ages. The authors ran a second PCR of roughly 6 to 12 cycles using a sample-barcoded 5' primer and a J-beta primer mix. TCRdb processed the 5' RACE reads anew with MiXCR; each CDR3 protein has one entry. The sample records 1.2 million to 1.5 million distinct CDR3 sequences, approximately 59% being singletons. Sequencing was performed on blood. The source of these receptors is a man in his late teens or twenties in good health.

This clonotype was seen only once. J is TRBJ1-2 and V is TRBV29-1; the D gene is possibly TRBD1 (6 bases). Germline V gene lookup returns CDR1 SQVTM and CDR2 ANQGSEA. Trimming removed 6 bases from V and 2 bases from J, with 16 bases in between. The CDR3 has 14 residues. This chain's CDR3 is CSVNNRQANYGYTF. The CDR3 region has the DNA TGCAGCGTCAATAACCGACAGGCCAACTATGGCTACACCTTC.

V and J are TRBV6-1 and TRBJ2-3, with TRBD2 identical over 7 bases. Per the germline V gene, CDR1 is MNHNS and CDR2 is SASEGT. The V segment lost 2 bases and the J segment 6 bases; nucleotides outside the gene matches: 8. The CDR3 totals 15 residues. The CDR3 DNA reads TGTGCCAGCAGTGAAACCCTTCGGCGGGGGGATACGCAGTATTTT. Protein product: CASSETLRRGDTQYF.